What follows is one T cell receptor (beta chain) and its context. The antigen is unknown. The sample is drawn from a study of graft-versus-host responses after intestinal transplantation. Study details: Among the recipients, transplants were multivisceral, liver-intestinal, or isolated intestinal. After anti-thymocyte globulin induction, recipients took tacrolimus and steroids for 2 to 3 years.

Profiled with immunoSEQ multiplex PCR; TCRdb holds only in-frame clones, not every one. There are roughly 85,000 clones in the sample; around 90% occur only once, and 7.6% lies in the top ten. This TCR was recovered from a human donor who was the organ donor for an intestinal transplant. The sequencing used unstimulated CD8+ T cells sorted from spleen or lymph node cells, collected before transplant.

This chain's CDR3 is CASRAAGANGYTF. CDR3 DNA sequence: TGTGCCAGCAGGGCCGCTGGGGCGAATGGCTACACCTTC. The rearrangement joins TRBV6-5 to TRBJ1-2; D perhaps matches TRBD1 (5 bases). V lost 6 bases and J 6 bases, leaving 14 bases between the germline ends. The length of the CDR3 is 13 residues. Germline V gives CDR1 MNHEY, CDR2 SVGAGI.